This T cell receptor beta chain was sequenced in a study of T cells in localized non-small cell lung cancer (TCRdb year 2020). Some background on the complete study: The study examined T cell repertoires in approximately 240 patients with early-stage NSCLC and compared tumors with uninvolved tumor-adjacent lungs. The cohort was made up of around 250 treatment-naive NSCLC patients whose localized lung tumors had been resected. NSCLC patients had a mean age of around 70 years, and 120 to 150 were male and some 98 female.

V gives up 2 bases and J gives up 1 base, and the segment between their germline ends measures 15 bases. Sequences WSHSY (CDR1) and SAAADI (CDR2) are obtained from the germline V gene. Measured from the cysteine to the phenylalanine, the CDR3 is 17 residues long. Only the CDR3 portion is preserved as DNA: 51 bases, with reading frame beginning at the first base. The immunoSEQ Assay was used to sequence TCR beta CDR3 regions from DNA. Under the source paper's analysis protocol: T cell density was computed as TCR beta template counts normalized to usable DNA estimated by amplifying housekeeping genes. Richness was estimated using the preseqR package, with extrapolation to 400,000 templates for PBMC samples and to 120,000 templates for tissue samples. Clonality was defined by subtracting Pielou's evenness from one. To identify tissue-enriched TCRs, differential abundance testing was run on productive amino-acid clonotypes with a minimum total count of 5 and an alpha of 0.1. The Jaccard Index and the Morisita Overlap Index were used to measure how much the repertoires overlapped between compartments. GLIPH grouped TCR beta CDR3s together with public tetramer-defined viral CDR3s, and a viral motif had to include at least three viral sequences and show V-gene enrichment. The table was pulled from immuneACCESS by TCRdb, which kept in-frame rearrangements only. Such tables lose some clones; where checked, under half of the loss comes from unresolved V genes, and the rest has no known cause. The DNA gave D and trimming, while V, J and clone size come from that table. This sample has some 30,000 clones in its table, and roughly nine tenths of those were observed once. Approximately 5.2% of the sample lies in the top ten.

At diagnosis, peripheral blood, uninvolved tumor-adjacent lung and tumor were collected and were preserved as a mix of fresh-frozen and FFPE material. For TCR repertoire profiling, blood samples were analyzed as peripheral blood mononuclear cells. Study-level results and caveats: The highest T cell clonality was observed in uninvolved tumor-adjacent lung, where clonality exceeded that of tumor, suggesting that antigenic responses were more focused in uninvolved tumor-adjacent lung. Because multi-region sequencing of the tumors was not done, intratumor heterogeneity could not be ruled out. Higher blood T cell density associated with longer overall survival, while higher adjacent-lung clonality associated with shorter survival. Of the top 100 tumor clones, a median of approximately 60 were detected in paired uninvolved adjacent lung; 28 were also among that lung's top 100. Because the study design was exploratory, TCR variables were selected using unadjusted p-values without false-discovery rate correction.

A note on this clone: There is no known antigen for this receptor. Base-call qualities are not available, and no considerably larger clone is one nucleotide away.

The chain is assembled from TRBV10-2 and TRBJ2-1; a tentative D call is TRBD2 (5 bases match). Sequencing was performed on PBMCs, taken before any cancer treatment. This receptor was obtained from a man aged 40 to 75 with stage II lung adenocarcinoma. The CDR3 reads CASSEPTAGFSYNEQFF. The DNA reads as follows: TGCGCCAGCAGTGAGCCCACGGCGGGCTTTTCCTACAATGAGCAGTTCTTC.